Each of the 17 T cell receptor beta chains below was sequenced from the same sample in a study of T-cell memory formation after mild COVID-19. TCRdb re-called the 5' RACE reads through MiXCR, storing one row per CDR3 protein. The table lists approximately 430,000 distinct CDR3 sequences, roughly a quarter of them singletons. The sequenced sample consisted of PBMCs or a T cell subset sorted from them (not recorded which). The receptors derive from an adult woman who had mild COVID-19 (a few samples of this study predate the infection). Cell type and time point are not known.

This clonotype was counted between two and nine times. The chain carries TRBV7-9 and TRBJ2-3, with a possible D match to TRBD1 (6 bases). The CDR3 extends over 15 amino acids. V gave up 5 bases and J gave up 1 base, with 13 bases separating them. CDR1 and CDR2 from the germline V gene are SEHNR and FQNEAQ (reference sequence). CDR3 sequence reads: CASSTRGRGTDTQYF. The CDR3 DNA reads as TGTGCCAGCAGCACCAGGGGCCGGGGCACAGATACGCAGTATTTT.

This clonotype was observed a handful of times. The genes are TRBV7-9 and TRBJ2-6; either TRBD1 or TRBD2 may fit D (5 bases each). Germline lookup yields CDR1 SEHNR and CDR2 FQNEAQ (reference sequence). CDR3 length: 17 residues. Trimming pared 1 base from V and 0 bases from J, leaving 10 bases between. CDR3 sequence reads: CASSLVGASSGANVLTF. CDR3 sequence (DNA): TGTGCCAGCAGCTTAGTCGGGGCTAGCTCTGGGGCCAACGTCCTGACTTTC.

This clonotype has at least ten counts. The chain employs TRBV7-2 and TRBJ1-2; no firm D call. Germline CDR1 SGHTA, CDR2 FQGNSA. V was pared by 5 bases and J by 0 bases, with 4 bases between. CDR3 length equals 12 residues. The CDR3 is CASSKANYGYTF. Written as DNA, the CDR3 is TGTGCCAGCAGCAAAGCTAACTATGGCTACACCTTC.

The rearrangement links TRBV7-3 to TRBJ2-3, with TRBD1 identical over 9 bases. The CDR3 loop spans 15 amino acids. Per germline, CDR1 SGHTA and CDR2 FQGTGA. V shed 3 bases, J shed 5 bases, and the junction held 6 bases outside the gene matches. CDR3 sequence (DNA): TGTGCCAGCAGCTTCTCAACAGGGGGCATAGATACGCAGTATTTT. Translation: CASSFSTGGIDTQYF.

The chain links TRBV4-1 to TRBJ2-3, with D possibly matching TRBD2 (6 bases). Germline V lookup: CDR1 MGHRA, CDR2 YSYEKL. Trimming removed 0 bases from V and 1 base from J, with 11 bases in between. The CDR3 has 16 residues. CDR3 DNA: TGCGCCAGCAGCCAAGATGTAAGGGAGGGCACAGATACGCAGTATTTT. Translated: CASSQDVREGTDTQYF.

A few counts support this clonotype. V and J are TRBV6-5 and TRBJ2-7; D remains unclear. The CDR3 spans 12 residues. The germline V gene has CDR1 MNHEY and CDR2 SVGAGI. The V end was cut by 6 bases, the J end by 7 bases, with 13 bases between. The CDR3 protein is CASRTLLGEQYF. The CDR3 DNA is TGTGCCAGCAGAACCTTACTTGGAGAGCAGTACTTC.

The sample holds a few counts of this clonotype. The chain links TRBV25-1 to TRBJ1-2; tentative D call: TRBD1 (5 bases). The CDR3 covers 14 residues. Trimming stripped 5 bases from V and 6 bases from J, with 16 bases between. CDR1 is MGHDK, CDR2 SYGVNS, per germline. The CDR3 coding sequence is TGTGCCAGCAGTTATGGGGGGAAAACGGATGGCTACACCTTC. This gives the protein CASSYGGKTDGYTF.

This clonotype was observed a single time. This chain joins TRBV5-4 and TRBJ2-7; maybe TRBD2 (6 bases). V was clipped by 4 bases and J by 4 bases, with 15 bases between them. The germline V gene has CDR1 SGHNT and CDR2 YYREEE (reference sequence). The CDR3 contains 14 residues. The CDR3 reads CASSGGTEDYEQYF. DNA for the CDR3: TGTGCCAGCAGCGGGGGGACGGAGGATTACGAGCAGTACTTC.

This clonotype was detected a few times. The V gene is TRBV7-9, the J gene TRBJ2-7; 15 positions match TRBD2. Germline CDR1 SEHNR, CDR2 FQNEAQ (reference sequence). The CDR3 sequence is 13 residues long. The V and J ends lost 10 bases and 5 bases, in that order; junction bases with no gene match: 3. In DNA form, the CDR3 reads TGTGCCACGGGACTAGCGGGAGGAGACGAGCAGTACTTC. Translated: CATGLAGGDEQYF.

This chain uses TRBV7-9 with TRBJ1-1; TRBD1 might be the D (5 bases). Between the trimmed V and J ends, which lost 6 bases and 1 base, there was a span of 15 bases. There are 15 residues in the CDR3. CDR1 and CDR2 (germline): SEHNR, FQNEAQ (reference sequence). The CDR3 region has the DNA TGTGCCAGCAGGTACCCAGGGTCGCAGAACACTGAAGCTTTCTTT. Translation: CASRYPGSQNTEAFF.

This clonotype was detected a few times. V usage is TRBV5-6 and J usage is TRBJ2-1, with a weak D call TRBD2 (7 bases). Trimming left V 7 bases short and J 6 bases short, with 20 bases between. CDR3 length equals 15 residues. CDR1 is SGHDT, CDR2 YYEEEE, per germline. The CDR3 nucleotides are TGTGCCAGCGCTTCTTTGGGGGGGGCCCGCAATGAGCAGTTCTTC. Residues: CASASLGGARNEQFF.

The chain uses TRBV7-6 and TRBJ2-5; D possibly corresponds to TRBD2 (6 bases). The germline CDR1 and CDR2 sequences are SGHVS and FNYEAQ. This CDR3 comprises 11 residues. The germline V and J ends were trimmed by 5 bases and 10 bases, with 11 bases remaining between them. The DNA for the CDR3 is TGTGCCAGCAGCAGCTCCGGGGGCCAGTACTTC. It codes for CASSSSGGQYF.

The J gene is TRBJ1-5, the V gene TRBV5-1; D not certain. CDR1 SGHRS and CDR2 YFSETQ come from the germline V gene. The length of the CDR3 is 13 residues. Trimming took off 3 bases at V and 4 bases at J, with 8 bases between the two ends. The CDR3 spells CASSWAGNQPQHF. DNA for the CDR3: TGCGCCAGCAGCTGGGCAGGTAATCAGCCCCAGCATTTT. The full variable domain, completed using reference TRBV5-1 and TRBJ1-5, is KAGVTQTPRYLIKTRGQQVTLSCSPISGHRSVSWYQQTPGQGLQFLFEYFSETQRNKGNFPGRFSGRQFSNSRSEMNVSTLELGDSALYLCASSWAGNQPQHFGDGTRLSIL.

The chain carries TRBV7-8 and TRBJ2-1, with 8 bases identical to TRBD2. Germline lookup yields CDR1 SGHVS and CDR2 FQNEAQ. Trimming removed 0 bases from V and 8 bases from J; junction bases left unmatched: 12. The CDR3 contains 17 residues. This CDR3 reads CASSLASTSGIRHEQFF. The CDR3 DNA follows: TGTGCCAGCAGCTTAGCGTCTACTAGCGGAATCCGCCATGAGCAGTTCTTC. Looking up the rest from reference TRBV7-8 and TRBJ2-1 gives the full variable domain: GAGVSQSPRYKVAKRGQDVALRCDPISGHVSLFWYQQALGQGPEFLTYFQNEAQLDKSGLPSDRFFAERPEGSVSTLKIQRTQQEDSAVYLCASSLASTSGIRHEQFFGPGTRLTVL.

The V call is TRBV9, the J call TRBJ2-3, with 12 bases that match TRBD2. Germline CDR1 and CDR2: SGDLS and YYNGEE. The CDR3 sequence is 16 residues long. V lost 3 bases and J lost 2; bases outside the gene matches: 4. The CDR3 nucleotides read TGTGCCAGCAGCGGTCGGACTAGCGGGGTCACAGATACGCAGTATTTT. As protein: CASSGRTSGVTDTQYF.

The chain joins TRBV5-1 to TRBJ2-3; weak D call: TRBD2 (6 bases). The CDR3 sequence is 14 residues long. The V end lost 4 bases, the J end lost 5 bases, and 14 bases lay between the germline ends. Germline loops: CDR1 SGHRS, CDR2 YFSETQ. The CDR3 sequence is CASSLTLGGDTQYF. CDR3 sequence (DNA): TGCGCCAGCAGCCTTACCTTGGGGGGAGATACGCAGTATTTT. Supplemented by reference TRBV5-1 and TRBJ2-3, the full variable domain reads KAGVTQTPRYLIKTRGQQVTLSCSPISGHRSVSWYQQTPGQGLQFLFEYFSETQRNKGNFPGRFSGRQFSNSRSEMNVSTLELGDSALYLCASSLTLGGDTQYFGPGTRLTVL.

The chain links TRBV29-1 to TRBJ2-7; TRBD2 aligns across 11 bases. Germline CDR1 and CDR2: SQVTM and ANQGSEA. Trimming removed 6 bases from V and 2 bases from J; junction bases left unmatched: 6. CDR3 length equals 14 residues. The CDR3 DNA reads as TGCAGCGTGGCCGGACTAGCGGGCGCCTACGAGCAGTACTTC. As protein: CSVAGLAGAYEQYF.